A single T cell receptor beta chain is shown here with its context. Its target is unknown. The entry originates in a study of beta chain features in type 1 diabetes. The wider study: Across all samples, approximately 99 million sorted cells were examined.

Germline CDR1 and CDR2: SGHDT and YYEEEE. V was cut by 1 base and J by 0 bases, with 10 bases left in between. The CDR3 runs to 15 residues. As every portion of the isolated RNA was reverse transcribed, the sequencing read expressed TCRB transcripts. Only in-frame clones appear in the TCRdb table, and some are missing; sequencing was by immunoSEQ multiplex PCR. The sample records approximately 150,000 clones, about 13% being singletons. Study observations and caveats: In comparison with healthy donors, patients had naive, central memory and Treg TCRB repertoires that appeared more similar. TCRB CDR3 length was moderately but significantly reduced in all four CD4+ subsets of Type 1 diabetes patients.

Input material: central memory CD4+ T cells from blood. This rearrangement joins TRBV5-6 to TRBJ1-1, with D hard to call. The origin of this receptor is a man aged 18 to 29 with type 1 diabetes. CDR3 nucleotides: TGTGCCAGCAGCTTGCAACTTCTCATGAACACTGAAGCTTTCTTT. It yields the protein CASSLQLLMNTEAFF. Filled out from reference TRBV5-6 and TRBJ1-1, the complete variable domain reads DAGVTQSPTHLIKTRGQQVTLRCSPKSGHDTVSWYQQALGQGPQFIFQYYEEEERQRGNFPDRFSGHQFPNYSSELNVNALLLGDSALYLCASSLQLLMNTEAFFGQGTRLTVV.